The 8 T cell receptor beta chains below were found in one sample sequenced in a study of CD8+ T cells in alopecia areata. RNA extraction was followed by reverse transcription into cDNA, which acted as the sequencing template. Sequencing was performed with immunoSEQ multiplex PCR; in TCRdb, only in-frame clones are kept and a portion is missing. The data show approximately 99,000 clones, roughly 64% seen once. The sequenced sample was CD8+ T cells sorted from blood. These receptors were obtained from a human donor in good health.

A remark on this clone: This likely traces to a read error, being one base from a far larger clone. J is TRBJ1-5 and V is TRBV2; maybe TRBD1 (5 bases). Deletions cut 6 bases from V and 1 base from J, with 10 bases between. CDR3 size: 14 residues. Per the germline V gene, CDR1 is SNHLY and CDR2 is FYNNEI. CDR3 nucleotide sequence: TGTGCCAGCAGCCCGGCAGGGAGCAATCAGCCCCAGCATTTT. This codes for CASSPAGSNQPQHF.

The chain uses TRBV18 and TRBJ1-4; 7 bases are a match to TRBD1. Trimming took 3 bases from V and 6 from J; bases not matched to a gene: 7. The CDR3 consists of 15 residues. Germline CDR1 reads KGHSH; CDR2 reads LQKENI. CDR3: CASSPTGREDEKLFF. CDR3 coding DNA: TGTGCCAGCTCACCGACAGGGAGAGAAGATGAAAAACTGTTTTTT. Combining the CDR3 with reference TRBV18 and TRBJ1-4 gives the whole variable domain NAGVMQNPRHLVRRRGQEARLRCSPMKGHSHVYWYRQLPEEGLKFMVYLQKENIIDESGMPKERFSAEFPKEGPSILRIQQVVRGDSAAYFCASSPTGREDEKLFFGSGTQLSVL.

The genes are TRBV29-1 and TRBJ1-2, with D unresolved. The CDR3 runs 13 residues. V gave up 0 bases and J gave up 4 bases, with 9 bases separating them. The V gene's germline CDR1 is SQVTM and CDR2 ANQGSEA. The CDR3 DNA is TGCAGCGTTGAAGATGTGACCAGCTATGGCTACACCTTC. Protein product: CSVEDVTSYGYTF.

V and J are TRBV13 and TRBJ1-2, with 8 bases aligning to TRBD1. The CDR3 totals 17 residues. Germline CDR1 is PRHDT and CDR2 is FYEKMQ (reference sequence). With 1 base clipped from V and 6 bases from J, the junction kept 13 bases outside the gene matches. The CDR3, as DNA: TGTGCCAGCAGCTTAGCCGCTGGACAGGGAGGATCGGATGGCTACACCTTC. It specifies CASSLAAGQGGSDGYTF.

The J gene is TRBJ2-5, the V gene TRBV29-1; 12 bases are shared with TRBD1. This CDR3 spans 15 amino acids. With V trimmed by 2 bases and J by 5 bases, 6 bases remained unmatched. From germline, CDR1 is SQVTM and CDR2 ANQGSEA. The CDR3 bases are TGCAGCGTTGAATTTGGGACAGGGGGCGAGGAGACCCAGTACTTC. Translated: CSVEFGTGGEETQYF.

The chain is built from TRBV5-6 and TRBJ2-5; D is unresolved. The germline CDR1 and CDR2 sequences are SGHDT and YYEEEE. The ends were cut back, 0 bases at V and 1 base at J, with 13 bases in the middle. The CDR3 has 16 residues. The CDR3, as DNA: TGTGCCAGCAGCTTGGCCCTGAGAAGAGTCCAAGAGACCCAGTACTTC. Its protein product is CASSLALRRVQETQYF.

The rearrangement links TRBV5-1 to TRBJ1-1; D is undetermined. Trimming cost V 0 bases and J 1 base, with 4 bases left between them. This CDR3 contains 13 residues. Germline V lookup: CDR1 SGHRS, CDR2 YFSETQ. CDR3 DNA: TGCGCCAGCAGCTTGGGCACGAACACTGAAGCTTTCTTT. It yields the protein CASSLGTNTEAFF.

This clone has only a few counts. The V and J genes are TRBV20-1 and TRBJ2-1; weak D call: TRBD2 (6 bases). Trimming stripped 6 bases from V and 9 bases from J, with 12 bases between. CDR1 and CDR2 (germline): DFQATT, SNEGSKA (reference sequence). The CDR3 totals 11 residues. DNA for the CDR3: TGCAGTGCCGGGAGTGGGGCTGAGCAGTTCTTC. Translating gives CSAGSGAEQFF.